This passage covers 10 T cell receptor beta chains from one sample sequenced in a study of blood T cells in healthy people across ages. It was with a sample-barcoded 5' primer and a J-beta primer mix that a second PCR of roughly 7 to 12 cycles was run. TCRdb fed the 5' RACE reads into MiXCR, producing one record per CDR3 protein. The sample shows roughly 1,000,000 distinct CDR3 sequences, around 25% of them seen only once. The data were also submitted as part of a second study, on T cells of mothers and their children.

The sample comprised blood. These receptors were obtained from a girl aged 2-15 years in good health.

This clonotype appeared a few times. The J gene is TRBJ2-7, the V gene TRBV4-2, with a possible D match to TRBD1 (5 bases). CDR3 length: 16 residues. Germline V CDR1 and CDR2: LGHNA, YNFKEQ. The V and J ends lost 0 bases and 4 bases respectively, with 16 bases between them. For the CDR3, the DNA is TGTGCCAGCAGCCAAGAAGGCAGGGTATCAACTTACGAGCAGTACTTC. This encodes CASSQEGRVSTYEQYF.

This clonotype was picked up a small number of times. V is TRBV12-3 or TRBV12-4 and J is TRBJ2-2, with TRBD2 identical over 10 bases. The CDR3 is 18 residues long. V shed 5 bases, J shed 8 bases, and the junction held 17 bases outside the gene matches. CDR3 in amino acids: CASSPLASGSRNSGELFF. DNA for the CDR3: TGTGCCAGCAGTCCCTTAGCTAGCGGGAGTCGGAATTCAGGGGAGCTGTTTTTT.

Note on this clonotype: A much larger clone lies one base from this, so it may be a read error. This CDR3 is missing its conserved last phenylalanine or tryptophan, likely due to a read error. V gene TRBV4-3 combines with J gene TRBJ2-7; unclear D gene. The germline gives CDR1 LGHNA, CDR2 YSLEER. This CDR3 has 14 residues. Trimming took off 1 base at V and 3 bases at J, with 10 bases between the two ends. This CDR3 is CASSQGYGRYEQYS. CDR3 sequence (DNA): TGCGCCAGCAGCCAAGGTTACGGACGCTACGAGCAGTACTCC.

The gene calls are TRBV5-1 and TRBJ2-1, with 7 nucleotides matching TRBD2. This CDR3 has 17 amino acids. J lost 5 bases, V lost 5 bases, and 16 bases had no gene match. The germline V gene has CDR1 SGHRS and CDR2 YFSETQ. DNA of the CDR3: TGCGCCAGCAGTCACGGCGGGACTAACTTCCTCAACAATGAGCAGTTCTTC. Residues: CASSHGGTNFLNNEQFF.

The chain has TRBV29-1 and TRBJ2-5, with 7 bases matching TRBD2. The J call could be wrong; TRBJ2-7 is a better fit for the DNA end. CDR1 is SQVTM and CDR2 is ANQGSEA in the germline V gene. The CDR3 is 13 amino acids. The CDR3 sequence is CSVEQGGSNEQYF. In nucleotides, the CDR3 is TGCAGCGTTGAGCAGGGAGGGTCCAACGAGCAGTACTTC.

The chain links TRBV28 to TRBJ2-5, with 11 bases that match TRBD2. CDR1 is MDHEN and CDR2 is SYDVKM in the germline V gene. Trimming took 3 bases from V and 4 from J; bases not matched to a gene: 4. CDR3 size: 15 residues. CDR3: CASSLSSGRGETQYF. The CDR3 bases are TGTGCCAGCAGTTTGAGTAGCGGGAGGGGAGAGACCCAGTACTTC.

The chain has TRBV4-1 and TRBJ1-2, with D tentatively TRBD1 (5 bases). The CDR3 is made up of 14 amino acids. V shed 1 base and J shed 7 bases, with 13 bases lying between them. Looked up from germline, CDR1 is MGHRA and CDR2 is YSYEKL. CDR3 DNA: TGCGCCAGCAGCCAAGTTGGGCAGGGCGGTGGCTACACCTTC. Its translation is CASSQVGQGGGYTF.

The chain is built from TRBV7-9 and TRBJ2-3, with D hard to call. V was cut by 7 bases and J by 2 bases, with 10 bases left in between. Germline V CDR1 and CDR2: SEHNR, FQNEAQ (reference sequence). The CDR3 extends over 13 amino acids. The CDR3 region is CASTSRFTDTQYF. DNA of the CDR3: TGTGCCAGCACCTCGCGGTTCACAGATACGCAGTATTTT.

V is TRBV3-1 and J is TRBJ1-5; no clear D gene. The CDR3 has 12 amino acids. Looked up from germline, CDR1 is LGHDT and CDR2 is YNNKEL (reference sequence). With 3 bases removed from V and 5 bases from J, the gap between germline ends came to 5 bases. The CDR3 loop is CASSHGDQPQHF. The CDR3 bases are TGTGCCAGCAGCCACGGGGATCAGCCCCAGCATTTT. The full variable domain, its missing parts supplied by reference TRBV3-1 and TRBJ1-5, is DTAVSQTPKYLVTQMGNDKSIKCEQNLGHDTMYWYKQDSKKFLKIMFSYNNKELIINETVPNRFSPKSPDKAHLNLHINSLELGDSAVYFCASSHGDQPQHFGDGTRLSIL.

The chain couples TRBV7-9 to TRBJ1-2; perhaps TRBD1 as D (5 bases). V was clipped by 2 bases and J by 5 bases, with 12 bases between them. CDR3 length: 14 residues. Germline V gene data show CDR1 as SEHNR and CDR2 as FQNEAQ (reference sequence). The CDR3 reads CASSLRPQGYGYTF. CDR3 nucleotide sequence: TGTGCCAGCAGCTTACGTCCTCAGGGATATGGCTACACCTTC.